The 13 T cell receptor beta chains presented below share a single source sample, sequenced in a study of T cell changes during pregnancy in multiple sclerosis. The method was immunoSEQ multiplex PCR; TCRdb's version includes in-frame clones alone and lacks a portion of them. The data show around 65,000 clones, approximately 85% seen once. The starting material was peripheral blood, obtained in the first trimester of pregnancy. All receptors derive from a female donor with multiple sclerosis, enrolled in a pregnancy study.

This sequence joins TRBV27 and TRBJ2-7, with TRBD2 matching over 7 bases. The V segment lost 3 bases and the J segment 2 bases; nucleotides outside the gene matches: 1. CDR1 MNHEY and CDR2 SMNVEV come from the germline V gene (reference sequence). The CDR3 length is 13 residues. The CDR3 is CASSFGLAYEQYF. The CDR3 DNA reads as TGTGCCAGCAGTTTCGGACTAGCCTACGAGCAGTACTTC.

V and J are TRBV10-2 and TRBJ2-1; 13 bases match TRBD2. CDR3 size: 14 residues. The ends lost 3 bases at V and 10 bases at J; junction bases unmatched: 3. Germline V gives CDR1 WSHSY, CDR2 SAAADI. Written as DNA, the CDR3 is TGCGCCAGCAGTGAAGGGACTAGCGGGGTGGAGCAGTTCTTC. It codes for CASSEGTSGVEQFF.

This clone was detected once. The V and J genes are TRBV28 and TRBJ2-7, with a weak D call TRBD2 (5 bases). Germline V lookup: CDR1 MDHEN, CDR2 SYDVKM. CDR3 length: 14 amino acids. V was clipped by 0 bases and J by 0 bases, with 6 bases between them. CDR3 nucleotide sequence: TGTGCCAGCAGTTTATGGGGGAGCTCCTACGAGCAGTACTTC. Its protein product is CASSLWGSSYEQYF.

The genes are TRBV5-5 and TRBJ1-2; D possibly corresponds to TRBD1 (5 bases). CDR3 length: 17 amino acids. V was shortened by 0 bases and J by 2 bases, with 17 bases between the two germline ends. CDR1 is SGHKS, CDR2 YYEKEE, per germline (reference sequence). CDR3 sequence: CASSLGVSRQGNYGYTF. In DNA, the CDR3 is TGTGCCAGCAGCTTGGGGGTGTCTCGGCAGGGCAACTATGGCTACACCTTC.

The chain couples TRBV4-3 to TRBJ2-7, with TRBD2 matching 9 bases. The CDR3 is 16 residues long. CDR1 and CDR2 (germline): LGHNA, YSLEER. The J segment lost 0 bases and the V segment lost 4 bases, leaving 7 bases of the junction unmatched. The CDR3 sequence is CASSPLAGDISYEQYF. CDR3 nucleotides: TGCGCCAGCAGCCCGTTAGCGGGAGATATCTCCTACGAGCAGTACTTC.

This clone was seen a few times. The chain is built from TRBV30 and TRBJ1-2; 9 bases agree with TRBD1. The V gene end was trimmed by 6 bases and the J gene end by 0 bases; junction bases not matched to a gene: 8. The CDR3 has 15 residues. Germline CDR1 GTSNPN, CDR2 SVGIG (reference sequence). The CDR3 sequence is CACPGQGQANYGYTF. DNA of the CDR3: TGTGCCTGCCCGGGACAGGGCCAAGCTAACTATGGCTACACCTTC.

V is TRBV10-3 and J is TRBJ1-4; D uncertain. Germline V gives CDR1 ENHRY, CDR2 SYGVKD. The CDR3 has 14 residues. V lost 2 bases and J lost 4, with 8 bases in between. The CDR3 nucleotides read TGTGCCATCAGTGAGGACCGGGATAATGAAAAACTGTTTTTT. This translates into CAISEDRDNEKLFF.

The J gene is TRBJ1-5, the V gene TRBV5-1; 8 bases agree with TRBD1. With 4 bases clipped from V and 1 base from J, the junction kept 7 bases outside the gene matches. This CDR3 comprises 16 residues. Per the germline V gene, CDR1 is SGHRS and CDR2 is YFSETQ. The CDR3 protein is CASSPEGQASNQPQHF. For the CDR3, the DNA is TGCGCCAGCAGCCCGGAGGGACAGGCGAGCAATCAGCCCCAGCATTTT.

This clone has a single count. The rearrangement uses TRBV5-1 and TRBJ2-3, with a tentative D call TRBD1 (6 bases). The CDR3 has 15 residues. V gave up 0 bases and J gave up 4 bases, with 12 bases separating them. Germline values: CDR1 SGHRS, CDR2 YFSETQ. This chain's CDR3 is CASSLVDGQPDTQYF. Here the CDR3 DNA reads TGCGCCAGCAGCTTGGTCGACGGACAGCCAGATACGCAGTATTTT.

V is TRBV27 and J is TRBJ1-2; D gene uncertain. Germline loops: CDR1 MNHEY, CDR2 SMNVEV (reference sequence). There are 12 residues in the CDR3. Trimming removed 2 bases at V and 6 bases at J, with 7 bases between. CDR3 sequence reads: CASSLRGDGYTF. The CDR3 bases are TGTGCCAGCAGTTTACGCGGCGATGGCTACACCTTC.

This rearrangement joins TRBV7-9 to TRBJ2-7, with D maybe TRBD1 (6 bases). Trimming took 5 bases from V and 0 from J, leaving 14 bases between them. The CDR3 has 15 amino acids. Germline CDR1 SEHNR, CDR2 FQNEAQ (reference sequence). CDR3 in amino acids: CASSPGTLSSYEQYF. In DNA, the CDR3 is TGTGCCAGCAGCCCCGGGACATTGAGCTCCTACGAGCAGTACTTC.

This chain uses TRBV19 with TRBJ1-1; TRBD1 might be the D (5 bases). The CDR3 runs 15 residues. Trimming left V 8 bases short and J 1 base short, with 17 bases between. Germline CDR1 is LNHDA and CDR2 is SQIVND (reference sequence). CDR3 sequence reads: CASHAETDPNTEAFF. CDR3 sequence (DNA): TGTGCCAGTCACGCGGAGACAGACCCGAACACTGAAGCTTTCTTT. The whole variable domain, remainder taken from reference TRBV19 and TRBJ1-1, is DGGITQSPKYLFRKEGQNVTLSCEQNLNHDAMYWYRQDPGQGLRLIYYSQIVNDFQKGDIAEGYSVSREKKESFPLTVTSAQKNPTAFYLCASHAETDPNTEAFFGQGTRLTVV.

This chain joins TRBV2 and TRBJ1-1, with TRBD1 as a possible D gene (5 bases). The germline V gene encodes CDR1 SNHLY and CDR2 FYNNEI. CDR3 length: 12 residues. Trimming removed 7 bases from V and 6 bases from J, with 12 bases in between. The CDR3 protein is CASNPGKAEAFF. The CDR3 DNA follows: TGTGCCAGCAACCCAGGGAAGGCTGAAGCTTTCTTT.